These T cell receptor beta chains were read from a single sample in a study of OX40 agonist ivuxolimab in advanced cancers. Clones were sequenced by immunoSEQ multiplex PCR, and TCRdb holds only the in-frame ones, with some missing. The table includes 30,000 to 40,000 clones, over 85% detected once. The sample was CD4+ or CD8+ T cells sorted from blood, taken in a trial of the OX40 agonist ivuxolimab. Receptors were obtained from an adult with an advanced solid tumor such as melanoma, head and neck, liver or kidney cancer. Each CDR3 is given with its conserved first and last residue. The D gene is left open where the match is weak. Size is stated for part of the rows, as once, few or many counts, or as a class when the clone is expanded.

d_gene,v_gene,abundance,j_gene,CDR3aa,CDR3nt
NA,TRBV5-1,NA,TRBJ2-7,CASSQAGVWYEQYF,TGCGCCAGCAGCCAGGCAGGGGTCTGGTACGAGCAGTACTTC
NA,TRBV28,NA,TRBJ2-5,CASSLLGLGETQYF,TGTGCCAGCAGTTTGTTGGGGCTAGGGGAGACCCAGTACTTC
NA,TRBV2,NA,TRBJ2-3,CASSPHLATGDTQYF,TGTGCCAGCAGTCCACATCTAGCGACCGGAGATACGCAGTATTTT
NA,TRBV15,few,TRBJ2-7,CATSLGSFGEQYF,TGTGCCACCAGCCTTGGGTCCTTCGGCGAGCAGTACTTC
TRBD1,TRBV4-1,NA,TRBJ2-4,CASTGTGALDIQYF,TGCGCCAGCACAGGGACAGGGGCGCTAGACATTCAGTACTTC
NA,TRBV2,NA,TRBJ1-4,CASQATGYGEKLFF,TGTGCCAGCCAAGCCACCGGGTATGGTGAAAAACTGTTTTTT
TRBD1,TRBV19,NA,TRBJ2-7,CASTLRAGGSYEQYF,TGTGCCAGTACCTTGCGGGCAGGGGGAAGCTACGAGCAGTACTTC
TRBD1,TRBV5-6,once,TRBJ1-5,CASSAGQGGNQPQHF,TGTGCCAGCAGCGCGGGACAGGGCGGCAATCAGCCCCAGCATTTT
NA,TRBV15,NA,TRBJ1-2,CATSRDTRPYGYTF,TGTGCCACCAGCAGAGATACCCGCCCCTATGGCTACACCTTC
NA,TRBV4-2,NA,TRBJ1-2,CASSFPGPSARGYTF,TGTGCCAGCTCATTTCCCGGTCCCTCAGCCCGAGGCTACACCTTC
TRBD2,TRBV9,NA,TRBJ2-1,CASSVALAGEQFF,TGTGCCAGCAGCGTAGCACTAGCGGGTGAGCAGTTCTTC
NA,TRBV4-1,NA,TRBJ2-2,CASSRLAGELFF,TGCGCCAGCAGCCGCCTAGCGGGGGAGCTGTTTTTT
NA,TRBV28,NA,TRBJ2-3,CASSPSGGRVGTDTQYF,TGTGCCAGCAGTCCCTCGGGGGGCAGGGTGGGGACAGATACGCAGTATTTT
NA,TRBV11-1,few,TRBJ1-1,CASSHAGQTEAFF,TGTGCCAGCAGCCACGCGGGACAAACTGAAGCTTTCTTT
NA,TRBV21-1,NA,TRBJ2-2,CANSRLKNTGELFF,TGTGCCAACTCGCGACTTAAGAACACCGGGGAGCTGTTTTTT
NA,TRBV4-1,NA,TRBJ2-3,CASSQTLGADTQYF,TGCGCCAGCAGCCAAACCCTTGGTGCAGATACGCAGTATTTT
NA,TRBV4-1,NA,TRBJ2-7,CASSQGLPTLYEQYF,TGCGCCAGCAGCCAAGGTTTACCGACCCTCTACGAGCAGTACTTC
NA,TRBV13,NA,TRBJ2-1,CASSLREQFF,TGTGCCAGCAGCTTGAGAGAGCAGTTCTTC
NA,TRBV30,NA,TRBJ2-1,CACRTLGEQFF,TGTGCTTGTCGGACCTTGGGTGAGCAGTTCTTC
NA,TRBV4-2,NA,TRBJ1-2,CASSLGVNYGYTF,TGTGCCAGCAGCTTGGGGGTTAACTATGGCTACACCTTC